What follows are 27 T cell receptor beta chains derived from one specimen sequenced in a study of tumor-infiltrating lymphocytes in primary liver carcinoma. Between about 17 and 34 mg of unsorted bulk tissue served as the source from which RNA and DNA were co-extracted. Researchers generated TCR beta cDNA from about 500 ng of total RNA, relying on a constant-region primer. Modified slightly, ARM-PCR produced TCR beta libraries over three nested multiplex PCR rounds. The first two PCR rounds used TRBV1-TRBV30 primers with a Cbeta primer, roughly 10 cycles each. One entry per CDR3 protein results from TCRdb running MiXCR on the multiplex PCR reads. Among under 130,000 distinct CDR3 sequences, around 80% were seen once, and the ten largest hold about 20%. Material: liver tumor tissue from sampling region 3. Subset specified: tumor region T3, left-lateral pole. These receptors all stem from a man aged 40-49 years with primary liver carcinoma and hepatitis B virus infection.

As regards this clonotype: A read error may be the cause here, since a much bigger clone is one base away. V gene TRBV24-1 combines with J gene TRBJ2-6, with TRBD1 as a possible D gene (5 bases). This CDR3 is built from 15 residues. Germline-derived CDR1 and CDR2 are KGHDR and SFDVKD. CDR3 protein: CATSEVRAGANVPTF. The DNA of the CDR3 is TGTGCCACCAGTGAGGTACGGGCTGGGGCCAACGTCCCGACTTTC.

Remarks on this clonotype: Mismatch with germline at one junction end may stem from a read error. The chain has TRBV10-2 and TRBJ2-5; 13 nucleotides align to TRBD2. The CDR3 is made up of 15 amino acids. Germline V gene sequence: CDR1 WSHSY, CDR2 SAAADI. In DNA, the CDR3 is TGCACCAGCGGCGGACTAGCGGGAGTTCAAGAGACCCAGTACTTC. It translates to CTSGGLAGVQETQYF.

The V gene is TRBV6-2 or TRBV6-3, the J gene TRBJ1-5; possibly TRBD2 for D (5 bases). The DNA matches TRBJ2-3 better at its end, which makes the J call doubtful. Germline V gene data show CDR1 as MNHEY and CDR2 as SVGEGT. CDR3 length: 15 residues. The CDR3 is CASTLTRGYNQPQYF. The CDR3 region has the DNA TGTGCCAGCACCCTCACACGGGGTTACAATCAGCCCCAGTATTTT.

This clonotype has a count of ten or more. The chain has TRBV19 and TRBJ1-5, with D tentatively TRBD1 (5 bases). Trimming cost V 2 bases and J 3 bases, with 11 bases left between them. The CDR3 spans 15 residues. Germline V CDR1 and CDR2: LNHDA, SQIVND (reference sequence). This CDR3 reads CASSITGTFNQPQHF. Here the CDR3 DNA reads TGTGCCAGTAGTATAACAGGAACTTTCAATCAGCCCCAGCATTTT.

This clonotype turned up a few times. Its ends do not fully match the called genes, so a read error is possible. This chain links TRBV4-1 with TRBJ2-1, with 9 bases that match TRBD2. Germline-derived CDR1 and CDR2 are MGHRA and YSYEKL. CDR3 size: 17 residues. The CDR3 sequence: CASSPLIISGSGNEQFF. The CDR3 DNA sequence: TGCGCCAGCAGCCCTCTGATAATTAGCGGGAGCGGAAATGAGCAATTCTTC.

As for this clonotype: Relative to the germline gene, one junction end is altered; a read error may explain this. The chain combines TRBV2 with TRBJ2-7, with D uncertain. Germline lookup yields CDR1 SNHLY and CDR2 FYNNEI. The CDR3 is made up of 11 amino acids. The CDR3 nucleotides read TGTGCCAGCGGTGAGGAGTACGAGCAGTACTTC. This codes for CASGEEYEQYF.

The chain joins TRBV6-5 to TRBJ2-3; 7 bases agree with TRBD1. V trimming: 9 bases; J trimming: 3 bases; junction bases outside the gene matches: 12. The CDR3 spans 15 residues. Germline V lookup: CDR1 MNHEY, CDR2 SVGAGI. CDR3 sequence reads: CARIEQGWGTDTQYF. DNA for the CDR3: TGTGCCAGGATAGAACAGGGGTGGGGGACAGATACGCAGTATTTT.

To note about this clonotype: This likely comes from a read error, as the CDR3 has no conserved phenylalanine or tryptophan at its end. No DNA is shown, since the ends of the CDR3 on it are uncertain; the CDR3 is the one TCRdb lists. The J gene is TRBJ1-1, the V gene TRBV12-5; the D call TRBD1 from the table was never checked on the DNA. Ends included, the CDR3 has 17 residues. Germline lookup yields CDR1 LGHNT and CDR2 FRNRAP. The CDR3 region is CASGLHKNRDKDTEALS.

Concerning this clonotype: Germline and junction disagree at one end, which may indicate a read error. The chain uses TRBV11-2 and TRBJ2-5; TRBD2 agrees at 7 bases. Germline loops: CDR1 SGHAT, CDR2 FQNNGV. This CDR3 comprises 17 residues. The CDR3 coding sequence is TGTGCCAGCAGCTTAAGACTAGCAGGTGACTCGAGCGAGGCCCAGTATTTC. Translating it yields CASSLRLAGDSSEAQYF. Full variable domain (missing parts from reference TRBV11-2 and TRBJ2-5): EAGVAQSPRYKIIEKRQSVAFWCNPISGHATLYWYQQILGQGPKLLIQFQNNGVVDDSQLPKDRFSAERLKGVDSTLKIQPAKLEDSAVYLCASSLRLAGDSSEAQYFGPGTRLLVL.

Turning to this clonotype: This likely comes from a read error, as the CDR3 has no conserved phenylalanine or tryptophan at its end. This sequence joins TRBV5-5 and TRBJ1-5; D perhaps matches TRBD1 (6 bases). The CDR3 runs to 14 residues. V was shortened by 4 bases and J by 8 bases, with 16 bases between the two germline ends. Germline V CDR1 and CDR2: SGHKS, YYEKEE (reference sequence). The DNA for the CDR3 is TGTGCCAGCAGCAGCGGGGGGGCAGGTAAGCCCCAGCATATT. This gives the protein CASSSGGAGKPQHI.

As for this clonotype: Its ends do not fully match the called genes, so a read error is possible. The chain has TRBV11-1 and TRBJ2-3, with D possibly matching TRBD1 (5 bases). This CDR3 has 19 residues. From germline, CDR1 is SGHAT and CDR2 FQDESV (reference sequence). CDR3 amino acids: CASSYRGSSVGARTHTQYF. The CDR3 DNA follows: TGTGCCAGTAGCTATAGGGGAAGCTCTGTTGGAGCCCGCACACATACGCAATATTTT.

This clonotype was observed a handful of times. The V call is TRBV11-2, the J call TRBJ2-3; D gene unclear. The CDR3 is 12 amino acids. The germline V and J ends were trimmed by 5 bases and 6 bases, with 9 bases remaining between them. The germline V gene has CDR1 SGHAT and CDR2 FQNNGV. The CDR3 region is CASSPWADTQYF. In nucleotides, the CDR3 is TGTGCCAGCAGCCCCTGGGCGGATACGCAGTATTTT.

In the case of this clonotype: One junction end disagrees with the germline gene, perhaps due to a read error. The chain employs TRBV29-1 and TRBJ1-1; TRBD1 matches 8 bases. Germline V CDR1 and CDR2: SQVTM, ANQGSEA. The CDR3 spans 15 residues. The CDR3 spells CSARTGWGMNTEAFF. In DNA form, the CDR3 reads TGTAGTGCCCGGACAGGGTGGGGCATGAACACTGAAGCTTTCTTT.

As regards this clonotype: A much larger clone lies one base from this, so it may be a read error. The chain links TRBV28 to TRBJ2-7; a possible D gene is TRBD2 (6 bases). Trimming took off 4 bases at V and 7 bases at J, with 14 bases between the two ends. Germline assignment: CDR1 MDHEN and CDR2 SYDVKM. This CDR3 has 13 residues. CDR3: CASSSTRGWEQYF. The CDR3 coding sequence is TGTGCCAGCAGTTCAACACGGGGGTGGGAGCAGTACTTC.

This clonotype appeared many times. The chain combines TRBV11-2 with TRBJ2-6, with D perhaps matching TRBD2 (5 bases). Germline V CDR1 and CDR2: SGHAT, FQNNGV. This CDR3 is built from 17 residues. The V end was cut by 6 bases, the J end by 2 bases, with 17 bases between. CDR3 region: CASRPRRGWTGANVLTF. In nucleotides, the CDR3 is TGTGCCAGCAGACCAAGGAGAGGGTGGACTGGGGCCAACGTCCTGACTTTC.

As to this clonotype: The germline gene is not matched at one end of the junction; a read error may be the cause. This rearrangement joins TRBV5-4 to TRBJ2-7; D is undetermined. The V gene's germline CDR1 is SGHNT and CDR2 YYREEE (reference sequence). The CDR3 has 14 amino acids. The CDR3 sequence: CAGSLLGSSYEQYF. DNA for the CDR3: TGTGCCGGCAGCCTGTTGGGCTCCTCCTACGAGCAGTACTTC. Full variable domain (missing parts from reference TRBV5-4 and TRBJ2-7): ETGVTQSPTHLIKTRGQQVTLRCSSQSGHNTVSWYQQALGQGPQFIFQYYREEENGRGNFPPRFSGLQFPNYSSELNVNALELDDSALYLCAGSLLGSSYEQYFGPGTRLTVT.

Notes on this clonotype: As the CDR3 is not closed by the conserved phenylalanine or tryptophan, this likely results from a read error. The CDR3 nucleotides are TGCGCCAGCAGCTTTAATGACAGTCCGGATGCGCAGTATTAT. Translated: CASSFNDSPDAQYY. This chain links TRBV5-1 with TRBJ2-3; maybe TRBD1 (5 bases). Trimming stripped 2 bases from V and 10 bases from J, with 17 bases between. Germline V gene lookup returns CDR1 SGHRS and CDR2 YFSETQ. The CDR3 spans 14 residues.

In its sample, this clonotype was seen once. A read error may produce the germline difference seen at one junction end. This chain links TRBV4-2 with TRBJ2-3; possibly TRBD1 or TRBD2 for D (6 bases each). CDR1 and CDR2 (germline): LGHNA, YNFKEQ. CDR3 length equals 15 residues. CDR3 loop: CASSLEGGGGDRQCF. In DNA, the CDR3 is TGTGCCAGCAGCCTTGAGGGGGGAGGAGGAGATAGGCAGTGTTTC.

Worth noting for this clonotype: At one boundary the junction diverges from the germline segment, which might be a read error. The chain combines TRBV6-1 with TRBJ1-2; D is ambiguous. Germline V lookup: CDR1 MNHNS, CDR2 SASEGT. The CDR3 has 14 residues. This chain's CDR3 is CASSENRDNYGYIF. In DNA, the CDR3 is TGTGCCAGCAGTGAAAATCGGGATAACTATGGCTACATCTTC.

This clonotype was counted only a few times. Written as DNA, the CDR3 is TGTGCCAGCAGGCAGGGGCCGGCGGTGGATACGCAGTATTTT. Translation: CASRQGPAVDTQYF. This sequence joins TRBV2 and TRBJ2-3; the D gene is possibly TRBD1 (6 bases). The CDR3 extends over 14 amino acids. Trimming stripped 6 bases from V and 6 bases from J, with 16 bases between. The germline CDR1 and CDR2 sequences are SNHLY and FYNNEI.

As regards this clonotype: A junction end diverges from the germline sequence, so it may reflect a read error. This chain connects TRBV11-2 to TRBJ1-6, with 8 bases lining up with TRBD1. In germline, CDR1 is SGHAT, CDR2 FQNNGV. This CDR3 spans 15 amino acids. This chain's CDR3 is CASSREDRAYSPPHF. CDR3 bases: TGTGCGAGCAGCCGCGAGGACAGGGCCTATTCACCCCCCCACTTT.

This clonotype was recorded a few times. Relative to the germline gene, one junction end is altered; a read error may explain this. V and J are TRBV6-1 and TRBJ2-1, with D tentatively TRBD2 (6 bases). Germline V gene lookup returns CDR1 MNHNS and CDR2 SASEGT. CDR3 size: 12 residues. The CDR3 protein is CVSSLGDYEQFF. CDR3 sequence (DNA): TGTGTCAGCTCTCTCGGGGACTATGAGCAGTTCTTC.

This clonotype has more than one count but fewer than ten. This rearrangement joins TRBV12-3 or TRBV12-4 to TRBJ2-1; TRBD1 or TRBD2 may be the D gene (6 bases each). The CDR3 contains 15 residues. V lost 6 bases, J lost 6 bases, and 18 bases lay in between. In DNA, the CDR3 is TGTGCCAGCAGCAGCTCGGGGGCAGGGCTCAATGAGCAGTTCTTC. It codes for CASSSSGAGLNEQFF.

By proportion, this clonotype is hyperexpanded (1% or more). The rearrangement links TRBV11-2 to TRBJ2-7; TRBD1 matches at 9 bases. V dropped 2 bases and J dropped 5; count of bases not matched to a gene: 7. The V gene's germline CDR1 is SGHAT and CDR2 FQNNGV. This CDR3 has 15 residues. The CDR3: CASSLRWTGENEQYF. The DNA of the CDR3 is TGTGCCAGCAGCTTACGATGGACAGGGGAAAACGAGCAGTACTTC.

The CDR3, as DNA: TGTGCCAGCAGGAGAGACATAAGGGGCAGTTCACCCCTCCACTTT. Its protein product is CASRRDIRGSSPLHF. The chain couples TRBV6-5 to TRBJ1-6; D might be TRBD1 (5 bases). The V gene lost 6 bases and the J gene lost 9 bases, with 18 bases spanning the gap. The germline V gene encodes CDR1 MNHEY and CDR2 SVGAGI. This CDR3 is built from 15 residues.

The chain carries TRBV6-4 and TRBJ1-6, with TRBD1 identical over 7 bases. Looked up from germline, CDR1 is MRHNA and CDR2 is SNTAGT. This CDR3 is built from 15 residues. CDR3 DNA sequence: TGTGCTGGCAGCGGGACAGCCGGTGGGGATTCACCCCTCCACTTT. Translation gives CAGSGTAGGDSPLHF.

Points on this clonotype: In this CDR3 the conserved last residue, phenylalanine or tryptophan, is missing, so a read error is likely. V is TRBV11-1 and J is TRBJ2-7, with a tentative D call TRBD2 (6 bases). Per the germline V gene, CDR1 is SGHAT and CDR2 is FQDESV (reference sequence). The CDR3 is 15 amino acids. In DNA form, the CDR3 reads TGTGCCAGCAGCTTAACGGGATCGGGAGAATACGAACAGTACCTA. Encoded protein: CASSLTGSGEYEQYL.